Given below is one T cell receptor beta chain in context. As yet, its antigen is unknown. The data derive from a study of T-cell memory formation after mild COVID-19. Study results and limitations: Researchers could not confirm that second-wave clones peaking on day 37 targeted SARS-CoV-2.

TCRdb ran MiXCR on the 5' RACE reads and lists one entry per CDR3 protein. The profile shows 450,000 or so distinct CDR3 sequences, 20% to 25% of them singletons. The CDR3 runs 15 residues. The V segment lost 4 bases and the J segment 0 bases; nucleotides outside the gene matches: 4. Germline CDR1 reads LGHDT; CDR2 reads YNNKEL (reference sequence). This TCR came from an adult woman who had mild COVID-19 (a few samples of this study predate the infection). Cell type and time point are not known. This sequence joins TRBV3-1 and TRBJ2-7; TRBD2 matches 9 bases. The sample consisted of PBMCs or a T cell subset sorted from them (not recorded which). CDR3: CASSLNSGSSYEQYF. In DNA, the CDR3 is TGTGCCAGCAGCCTTAATAGCGGGAGCTCCTACGAGCAGTACTTC.